This entry describes one T cell receptor beta chain. These data originate in a study of cytomegalovirus exposure and HLA in healthy donors. Clones were read by immunoSEQ multiplex PCR, and TCRdb kept only the in-frame ones, dropping some. The table lists 150,000 to 200,000 clones, about 81% of them singletons. The material sequenced was PBMCs. This clonotype was obtained from a woman between 25 and 40 years old in good health and CMV-seronegative.

The CDR3 DNA reads TGTGCCAGCACGTACGACAGGGACGCGAGATTTGGCTACACCTTC. Its protein is CASTYDRDARFGYTF. V gene TRBV6-5 combines with J gene TRBJ1-2; 7 nucleotides match TRBD1. J lost 7 bases, V lost 7 bases, and 15 bases had no gene match. CDR1 and CDR2 from the germline V gene are MNHEY and SVGAGI. The CDR3 contains 15 residues.